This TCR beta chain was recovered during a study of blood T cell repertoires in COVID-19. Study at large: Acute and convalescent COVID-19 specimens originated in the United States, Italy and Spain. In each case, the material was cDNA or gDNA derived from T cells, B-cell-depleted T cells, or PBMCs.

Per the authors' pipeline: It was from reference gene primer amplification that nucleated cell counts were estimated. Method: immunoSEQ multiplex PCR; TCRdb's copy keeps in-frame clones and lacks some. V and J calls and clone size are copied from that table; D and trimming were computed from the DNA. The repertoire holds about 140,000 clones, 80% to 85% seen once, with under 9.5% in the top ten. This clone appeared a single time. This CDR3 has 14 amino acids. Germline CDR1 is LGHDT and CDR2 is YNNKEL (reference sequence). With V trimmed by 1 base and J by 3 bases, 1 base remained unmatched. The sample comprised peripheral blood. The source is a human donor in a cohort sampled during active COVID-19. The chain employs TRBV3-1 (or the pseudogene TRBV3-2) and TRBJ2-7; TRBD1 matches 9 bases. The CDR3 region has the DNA TGTGCCAGCAGCCAAGGGACAGGGGACTACGAGCAGTACTTC. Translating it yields CASSQGTGDYEQYF.